Listed below are T cell receptor beta chains from one sample, sequenced in a study of T-cell memory formation after mild COVID-19. Via MiXCR, TCRdb re-called the 5' RACE reads, giving one row per CDR3 protein. Among some 120,000 distinct CDR3 sequences listed, roughly 15% were seen once. The sample taken for sequencing was PBMCs or a T cell subset sorted from them (not recorded which). The receptors originated from an adult woman who had mild COVID-19 (a few samples of this study predate the infection). Cell type and time point are not known. CDR3s include the opening cysteine and the closing phenylalanine or tryptophan. The order of the fields is clone size, D gene, V gene, J gene, CDR3 protein, CDR3 DNA. A D gene is named only where the DNA matches it firmly. Expanded clones get a size class; other rows say once, few or many, or leave the size out.

few,-,TRBV5-1,TRBJ1-1,CASSVTTGNTEAFF,TGCGCCAGCAGCGTGACGACAGGGAACACTGAAGCTTTCTTT
many,TRBD2,TRBV30,TRBJ2-2,CAWHRLAGNTGELFF,TGTGCCTGGCACCGACTAGCGGGGAACACCGGGGAGCTGTTTTTT
-,-,TRBV29-1,TRBJ1-3,CSVEVTERNTIYF,TGCAGCGTTGAAGTTACAGAAAGAAACACCATATATTTT
few,TRBD1,TRBV20-1,TRBJ1-4,CSASTGAVNEKLFF,TGCAGTGCTTCTACAGGGGCGGTAAATGAAAAACTGTTTTTT
-,TRBD2,TRBV27,TRBJ2-1,CASSPLAGVGGVYNEQFF,TGTGCCAGCAGTCCCCTGGCGGGAGTAGGTGGGGTTTACAATGAGCAGTTCTTC
-,TRBD2,TRBV5-5,TRBJ2-3,CASSLTSGWTDTQYF,TGTGCCAGCAGCTTGACTAGCGGTTGGACAGATACGCAGTATTTT
few,-,TRBV3-1,TRBJ1-1,CASSPELGTPEAFF,TGTGCCAGCAGCCCCGAACTGGGTACCCCTGAAGCTTTCTTT
-,-,TRBV7-6,TRBJ1-2,CASSLGGEGGYTF,TGTGCCAGCAGCTTAGGGGGAGAAGGGGGCTACACCTTC
few,TRBD2,TRBV20-1,TRBJ2-1,CSASSGASYNEQFF,TGCAGTGCTAGCAGCGGGGCCTCCTACAATGAGCAGTTCTTC
-,TRBD1,TRBV27,TRBJ1-1,CASSLQGQANTEAFF,TGTGCCAGCAGTTTACAGGGACAGGCGAACACTGAAGCTTTCTTT
-,-,TRBV2,TRBJ2-7,CASSGGSEQYF,TGTGCCAGCAGTGGGGGTTCCGAGCAGTACTTC
-,TRBD1,TRBV4-1,TRBJ1-6,CASSLQGAPSESPLHF,TGCGCCAGCAGCTTACAGGGGGCGCCGAGTGAATCACCCCTCCACTTT
-,TRBD2,TRBV7-2,TRBJ2-5,CASSLVGLAISETQYF,TGTGCCAGCAGCCTCGTGGGACTAGCGATTTCAGAGACCCAGTACTTC
few,TRBD2,TRBV12-3/TRBV12-4,TRBJ2-1,CASSPPQREGPGEQFF,TGTGCCAGCAGTCCGCCCCAGCGGGAGGGCCCAGGTGAGCAGTTCTTC
-,-,TRBV6-2/TRBV6-3,TRBJ2-1,CASNRASGYEQFF,TGTGCCAGCAACAGGGCGTCGGGGTATGAGCAGTTCTTC
few,-,TRBV5-5,TRBJ1-5,CASSLLWGGNQPQHF,TGTGCCAGCAGCTTATTATGGGGGGGCAATCAGCCCCAGCATTTT
few,TRBD2,TRBV7-8,TRBJ2-7,CASSLWVAGTYEQYF,TGTGCCAGCAGCTTGTGGGTAGCGGGGACCTACGAGCAGTACTTC
-,TRBD1,TRBV7-8,TRBJ2-3,CASSFHRGTDTQYF,TGTGCCAGCAGCTTCCACAGGGGTACAGATACGCAGTATTTT
few,TRBD2,TRBV18,TRBJ2-3,CASSPQRGDTDTQYF,TGTGCCAGCTCACCACAGCGGGGGGACACAGATACGCAGTATTTT
-,-,TRBV4-2,TRBJ2-7,CASSPRDSSSYEQYF,TGTGCCAGCAGCCCACGGGACTCTAGCTCCTACGAGCAGTACTTC
few,-,TRBV11-2,TRBJ2-3,CASSPRVLDTQYF,TGTGCCAGCAGCCCCCGGGTCCTAGATACGCAGTATTTT
few,-,TRBV10-3,TRBJ2-5,CAISAVGVDGTQYF,TGTGCCATCAGTGCCGTCGGCGTCGACGGGACCCAGTACTTC
-,TRBD2,TRBV2,TRBJ2-5,CASSASGETQYF,TGTGCCAGCAGTGCTAGCGGAGAGACCCAGTACTTC
few,-,TRBV3-1,TRBJ2-7,CASSQEYRSSYEQYF,TGTGCCAGCAGCCAAGAATACCGTTCCTCCTACGAGCAGTACTTC
few,-,TRBV7-2,TRBJ2-7,CASSLFGTYEQYF,TGTGCCAGCAGCTTATTTGGGACCTACGAGCAGTACTTC
few,-,TRBV10-3,TRBJ1-5,CAISDSNQPQHF,TGTGCCATCAGTGATAGCAATCAGCCCCAGCATTTT
once,TRBD2,TRBV7-9,TRBJ2-3,CASSPGTSGTTDTQYF,TGTGCCAGCAGCCCAGGGACTAGCGGGACCACAGATACGCAGTATTTT
many,-,TRBV7-2,TRBJ2-3,CASSLGTTLTDTQYF,TGTGCCAGCAGCTTAGGGACTACTCTCACAGATACGCAGTATTTT
few,-,TRBV2,TRBJ2-7,CASSPQGLQVDEQYF,TGTGCCAGCAGTCCTCAGGGGCTCCAGGTAGACGAGCAGTACTTC
few,-,TRBV12-3/TRBV12-4,TRBJ2-5,CASSLVGEETQYF,TGTGCCAGCAGTTTAGTAGGGGAAGAGACCCAGTACTTC
-,-,TRBV29-1,TRBJ2-3,CSNAAGSTDTQYF,TGCAGCAATGCGGCCGGTAGCACAGATACGCAGTATTTT
few,-,TRBV4-1,TRBJ1-3,CASSQGAGQSAGNTIYF,TGCGCCAGCAGCCAAGGGGCGGGGCAGTCAGCTGGAAACACCATATATTTT
-,-,TRBV7-6,TRBJ2-3,CASSLADNTDTQYF,TGTGCCAGCAGCTTAGCGGACAACACAGATACGCAGTATTTT
-,-,TRBV5-1,TRBJ2-1,CASSLAWGEDEQFF,TGCGCCAGCAGCTTGGCTTGGGGAGAGGATGAGCAGTTCTTC
-,TRBD1,TRBV6-1,TRBJ1-4,CATAVDRGHSGKLFF,TGTGCCACGGCCGTCGACAGGGGGCATAGCGGAAAACTGTTTTTT
few,TRBD1,TRBV2,TRBJ2-7,CASSGTGERNLYEQYF,TGTGCCAGCAGTGGGACAGGGGAAAGGAATCTCTACGAGCAGTACTTC